Sequencing of this T cell receptor beta chain was carried out in a study of technical replicates of blood from a handful of donors. The data were produced by immunoSEQ multiplex PCR, yet TCRdb's version contains in-frame clones alone and is incomplete. The table has some 100,000 clones, under 96% seen once. The germline V gene encodes CDR1 SGHDT and CDR2 YYEEEE. This CDR3 region has 13 residues. Trimming took off 4 bases at V and 7 bases at J, with 15 bases between the two ends. The gene calls are TRBV5-6 and TRBJ2-7; possibly TRBD2 for D (6 bases). The sequence was collected from a human donor in good health. Sequencing used T cells isolated from PBMCs. As DNA, the CDR3 is TGTGCCAGCAGCCGAGGAGGGGACCGGGAGCAGTACTTC. Translated: CASSRGGDREQYF.